These 3 T cell receptor beta chains originate from one sample sequenced in a study of identical twins. Each CDR3 protein is one row after TCRdb ran MiXCR on the 5' RACE reads. The data show 470,000 or so distinct CDR3 sequences, about 24% seen once. The data were also submitted as part of a second study, on T cells expressing NK-cell markers.

The sample consisted of CD4+ T cells sorted from blood. The receptors stem from a woman in her late teens or twenties in good health.

V and J are TRBV29-1 and TRBJ2-7; D not certain. The V end lost 1 base, the J end lost 2 bases, and 3 bases lay between the germline ends. From germline, CDR1 is SQVTM and CDR2 ANQGSEA. This CDR3 is 11 amino acids long. CDR3 in DNA: TGCAGCGTTGAAGCCGCCTACGAGCAGTACTTC. Its protein product is CSVEAAYEQYF.

This clonotype has only a few counts. The chain recombines TRBV2 with TRBJ1-5, with D hard to call. Trimming shortened V by 4 bases and J by 3 bases, and 4 bases separated the two germline ends. Per germline, CDR1 SNHLY and CDR2 FYNNEI. This CDR3 comprises 12 residues. CDR3: CASSGNNQPQHF. Written as DNA, the CDR3 is TGTGCCAGCAGTGGAAACAATCAGCCCCAGCATTTT.

In regard to this clonotype: The CDR3 carries no conserved terminal phenylalanine or tryptophan, so it likely arises from a read error. The DNA is left out, because the CDR3 cannot be placed on it with certainty; the CDR3 is given as TCRdb lists it. This chain's CDR3 is CASSWGSSGGAV. This chain joins TRBV5-6 and TRBJ2-2; the table's D call TRBD1 went unverified against the DNA. Germline V gives CDR1 SGHDT, CDR2 YYEEEE. Including both end residues, the CDR3 is 12 amino acids long.